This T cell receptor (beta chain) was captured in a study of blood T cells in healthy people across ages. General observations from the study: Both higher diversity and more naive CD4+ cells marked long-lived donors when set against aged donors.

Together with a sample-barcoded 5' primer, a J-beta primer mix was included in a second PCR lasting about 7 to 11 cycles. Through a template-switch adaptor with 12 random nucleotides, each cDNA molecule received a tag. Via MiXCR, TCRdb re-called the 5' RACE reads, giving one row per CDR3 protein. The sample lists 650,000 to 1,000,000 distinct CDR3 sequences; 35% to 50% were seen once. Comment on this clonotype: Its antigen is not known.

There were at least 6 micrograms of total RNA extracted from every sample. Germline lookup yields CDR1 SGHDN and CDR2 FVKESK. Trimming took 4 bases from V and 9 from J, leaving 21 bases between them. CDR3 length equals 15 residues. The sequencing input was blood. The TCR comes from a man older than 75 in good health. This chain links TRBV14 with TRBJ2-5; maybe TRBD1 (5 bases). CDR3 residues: CASSPLRSQGRSQYF. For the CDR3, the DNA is TGTGCCAGCAGCCCCCTACGGTCCCAGGGAAGGTCCCAGTACTTC. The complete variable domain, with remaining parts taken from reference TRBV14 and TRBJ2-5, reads EAGVTQFPSHSVIEKGQTVTLRCDPISGHDNLYWYRRVMGKEIKFLLHFVKESKQDESGMPNNRFLAERTGGTYSTLKVQPAELEDSGVYFCASSPLRSQGRSQYFGPGTRLLVL.